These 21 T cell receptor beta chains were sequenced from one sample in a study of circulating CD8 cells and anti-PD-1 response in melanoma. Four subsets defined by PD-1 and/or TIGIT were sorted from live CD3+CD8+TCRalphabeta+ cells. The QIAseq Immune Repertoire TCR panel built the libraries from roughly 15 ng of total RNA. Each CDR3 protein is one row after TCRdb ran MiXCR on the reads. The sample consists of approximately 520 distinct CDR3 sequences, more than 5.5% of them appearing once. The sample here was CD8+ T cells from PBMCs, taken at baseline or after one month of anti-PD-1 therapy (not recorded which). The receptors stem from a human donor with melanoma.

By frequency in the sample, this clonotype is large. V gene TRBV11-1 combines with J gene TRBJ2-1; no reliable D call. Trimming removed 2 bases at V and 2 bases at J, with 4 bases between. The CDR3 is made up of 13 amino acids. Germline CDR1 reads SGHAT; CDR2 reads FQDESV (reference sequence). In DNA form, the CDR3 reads TGTGCCAGCAGCTTAAGCACCTACAATGAGCAGTTCTTC. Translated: CASSLSTYNEQFF.

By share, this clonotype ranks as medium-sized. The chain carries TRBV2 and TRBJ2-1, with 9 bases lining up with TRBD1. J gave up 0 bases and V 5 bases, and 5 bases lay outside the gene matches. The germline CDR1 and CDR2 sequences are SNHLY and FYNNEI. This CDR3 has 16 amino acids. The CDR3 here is CASSYRTGDSYNEQFF. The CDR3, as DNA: TGTGCCAGCAGTTATCGGACAGGGGACTCCTACAATGAGCAGTTCTTC.

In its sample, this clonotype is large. CDR3 DNA: TGTGCCAGCAGCCCGGCGAACTACGAGCAGTACTTC. Its translation is CASSPANYEQYF. The J gene is TRBJ2-7, the V gene TRBV14; D ambiguous. The CDR3 is 12 amino acids. Germline V CDR1 and CDR2: SGHDN, FVKESK. The V gene lost 4 bases and the J gene lost 3 bases, with 7 bases spanning the gap.

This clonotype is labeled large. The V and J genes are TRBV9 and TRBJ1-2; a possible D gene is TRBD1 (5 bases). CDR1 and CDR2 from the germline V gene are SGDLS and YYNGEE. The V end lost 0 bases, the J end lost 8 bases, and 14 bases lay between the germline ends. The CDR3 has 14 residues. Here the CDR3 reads CASSVGYRGDGYTF. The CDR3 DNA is TGTGCCAGCAGCGTAGGTTATAGGGGAGACGGCTACACCTTC.

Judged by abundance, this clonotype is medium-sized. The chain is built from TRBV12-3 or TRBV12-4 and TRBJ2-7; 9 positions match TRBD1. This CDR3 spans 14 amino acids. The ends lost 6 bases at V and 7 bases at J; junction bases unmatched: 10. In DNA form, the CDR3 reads TGTGCCAGCAGCTTGACAGGGGGTTGGTGGGAGCAGTACTTC. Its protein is CASSLTGGWWEQYF.

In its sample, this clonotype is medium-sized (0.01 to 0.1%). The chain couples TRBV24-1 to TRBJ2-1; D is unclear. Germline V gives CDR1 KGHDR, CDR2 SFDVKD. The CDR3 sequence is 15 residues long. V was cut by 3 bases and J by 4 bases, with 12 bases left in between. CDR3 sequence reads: CATSDNPDVYNEQFF. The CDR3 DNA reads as TGTGCCACCAGTGATAACCCGGACGTGTACAATGAGCAGTTCTTC.

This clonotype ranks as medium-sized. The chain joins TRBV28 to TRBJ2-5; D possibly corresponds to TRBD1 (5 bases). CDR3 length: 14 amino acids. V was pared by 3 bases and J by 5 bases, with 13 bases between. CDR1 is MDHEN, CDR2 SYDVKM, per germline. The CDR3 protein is CASSFNRPRETQYF. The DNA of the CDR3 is TGTGCCAGCAGTTTTAACAGGCCGCGGGAGACCCAGTACTTC. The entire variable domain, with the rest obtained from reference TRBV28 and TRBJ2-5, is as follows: DVKVTQSSRYLVKRTGEKVFLECVQDMDHENMFWYRQDPGLGLRLIYFSYDVKMKEKGDIPEGYSVSREKKERFSLILESASTNQTSMYLCASSFNRPRETQYFGPGTRLLVL.

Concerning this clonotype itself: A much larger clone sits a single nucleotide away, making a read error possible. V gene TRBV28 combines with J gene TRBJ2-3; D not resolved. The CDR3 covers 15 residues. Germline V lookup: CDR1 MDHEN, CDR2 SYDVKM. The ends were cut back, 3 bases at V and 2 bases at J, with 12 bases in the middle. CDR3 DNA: TGTGCCAGCAGTTTCATCACCAGGATCACAGATACGCAGTATTTT. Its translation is CASSFITRITDTQYF.

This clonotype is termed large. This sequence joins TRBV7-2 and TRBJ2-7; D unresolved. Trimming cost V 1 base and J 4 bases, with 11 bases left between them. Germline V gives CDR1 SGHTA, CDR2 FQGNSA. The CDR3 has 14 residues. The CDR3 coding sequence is TGTGCCAGCAGCTTAGGGGTTTCCCTTTACGAGCAGTACTTC. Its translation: CASSLGVSLYEQYF.

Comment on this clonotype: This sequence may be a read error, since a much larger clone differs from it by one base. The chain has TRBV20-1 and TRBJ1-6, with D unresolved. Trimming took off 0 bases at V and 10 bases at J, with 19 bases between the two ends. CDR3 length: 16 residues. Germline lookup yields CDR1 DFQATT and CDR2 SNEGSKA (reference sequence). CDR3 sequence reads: CSARDEVRPLESPLHF. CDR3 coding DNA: TGCAGTGCTAGAGATGAGGTTAGACCGCTGGAATCACCCCTCCACTTT.

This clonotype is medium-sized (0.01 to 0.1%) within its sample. The CDR3 region is CSARRVGATSTDTQYF. The CDR3 bases are TGCAGTGCCCGCCGGGTCGGGGCCACTAGCACAGATACGCAGTATTTT. The chain is built from TRBV20-1 and TRBJ2-3, with D perhaps being TRBD1 or TRBD2 (5 bases each). Trimming cost V 6 bases and J 0 bases, with 19 bases left between them. Germline V lookup: CDR1 DFQATT, CDR2 SNEGSKA (reference sequence). The CDR3 sequence is 16 residues long.

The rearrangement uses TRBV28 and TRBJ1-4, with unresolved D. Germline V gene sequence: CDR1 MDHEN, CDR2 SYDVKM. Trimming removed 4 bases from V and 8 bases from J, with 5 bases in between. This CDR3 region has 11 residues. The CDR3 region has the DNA TGTGCCAGCAGTTACTGGGAAAAACTGTTTTTT. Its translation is CASSYWEKLFF.

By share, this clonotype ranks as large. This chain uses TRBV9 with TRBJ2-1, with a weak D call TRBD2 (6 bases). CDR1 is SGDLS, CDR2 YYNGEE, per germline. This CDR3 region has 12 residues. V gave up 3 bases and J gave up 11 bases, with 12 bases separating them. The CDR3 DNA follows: TGTGCCAGCAGCGACCGGGGGAGTCAGCAGTTCTTC. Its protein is CASSDRGSQQFF. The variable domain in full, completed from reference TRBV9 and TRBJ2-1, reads DSGVTQTPKHLITATGQRVTLRCSPRSGDLSVYWYQQSLDQGLQFLIQYYNGEERAKGNILERFSAQQFPDLHSELNLSSLELGDSALYFCASSDRGSQQFFGPGTRLTVL.

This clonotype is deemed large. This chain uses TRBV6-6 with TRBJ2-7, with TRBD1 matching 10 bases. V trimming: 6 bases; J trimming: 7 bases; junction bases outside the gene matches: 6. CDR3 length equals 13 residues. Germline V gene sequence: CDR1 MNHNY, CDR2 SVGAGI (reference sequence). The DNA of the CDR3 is TGTGCCAGCAGCCAGGGACAGGGGTGGGAGCAGTACTTC. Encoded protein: CASSQGQGWEQYF.

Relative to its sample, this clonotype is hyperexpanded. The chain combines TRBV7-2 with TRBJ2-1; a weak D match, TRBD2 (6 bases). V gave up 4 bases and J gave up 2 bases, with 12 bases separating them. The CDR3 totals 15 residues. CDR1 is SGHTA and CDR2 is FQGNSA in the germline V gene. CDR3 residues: CASSSGSGAYNEQFF. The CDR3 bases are TGTGCCAGCAGCTCCGGCTCGGGGGCCTACAATGAGCAGTTCTTC. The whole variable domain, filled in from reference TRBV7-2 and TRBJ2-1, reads GAGVSQSPSNKVTEKGKDVELRCDPISGHTALYWYRQSLGQGLEFLIYFQGNSAPDKSGLPSDRFSAERTGGSVSTLTIQRTQQEDSAVYLCASSSGSGAYNEQFFGPGTRLTVL.

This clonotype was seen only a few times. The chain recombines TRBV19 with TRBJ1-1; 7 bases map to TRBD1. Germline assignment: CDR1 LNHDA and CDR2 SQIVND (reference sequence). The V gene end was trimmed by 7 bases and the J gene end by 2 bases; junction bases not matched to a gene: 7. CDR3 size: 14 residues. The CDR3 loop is CASILGGANTEAFF. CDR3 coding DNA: TGTGCCAGTATCCTAGGGGGCGCAAACACTGAAGCTTTCTTT.

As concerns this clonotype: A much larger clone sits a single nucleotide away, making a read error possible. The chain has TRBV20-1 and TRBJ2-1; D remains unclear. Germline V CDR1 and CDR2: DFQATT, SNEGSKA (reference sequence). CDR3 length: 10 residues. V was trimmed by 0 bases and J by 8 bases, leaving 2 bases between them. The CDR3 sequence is CSARDDEQFF. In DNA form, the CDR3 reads TGCAGTGCTAGAGACGATGAGCAGTTCTTC.

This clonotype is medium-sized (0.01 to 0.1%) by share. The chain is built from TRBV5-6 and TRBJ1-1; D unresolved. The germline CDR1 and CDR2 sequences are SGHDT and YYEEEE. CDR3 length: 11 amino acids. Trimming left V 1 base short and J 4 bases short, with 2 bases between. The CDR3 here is CASSLFTEAFF. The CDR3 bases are TGTGCCAGCAGCTTGTTCACTGAAGCTTTCTTT.

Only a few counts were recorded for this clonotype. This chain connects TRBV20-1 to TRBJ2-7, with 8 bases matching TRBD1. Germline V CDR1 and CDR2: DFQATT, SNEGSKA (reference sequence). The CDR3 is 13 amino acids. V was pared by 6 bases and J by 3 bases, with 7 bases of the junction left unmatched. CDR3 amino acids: CSAGRQGRYEQYF. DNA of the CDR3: TGCAGTGCGGGGCGACAGGGGCGCTACGAGCAGTACTTC.

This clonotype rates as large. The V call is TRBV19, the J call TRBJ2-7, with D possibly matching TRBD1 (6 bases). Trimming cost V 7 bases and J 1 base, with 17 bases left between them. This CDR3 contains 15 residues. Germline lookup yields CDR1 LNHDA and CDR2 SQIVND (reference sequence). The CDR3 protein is CASTPTGTPSYEQYF. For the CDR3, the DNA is TGTGCCAGTACTCCTACCGGGACACCATCCTACGAGCAGTACTTC.

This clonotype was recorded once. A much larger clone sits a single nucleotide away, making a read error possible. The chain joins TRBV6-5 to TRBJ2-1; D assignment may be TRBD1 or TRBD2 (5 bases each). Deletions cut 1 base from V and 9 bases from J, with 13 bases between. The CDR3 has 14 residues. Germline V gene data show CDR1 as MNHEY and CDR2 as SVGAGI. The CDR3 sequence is CASSYWDPFFEQFF. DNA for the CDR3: TGTGCCAGCAGTTACTGGGACCCCTTTTTTGAGCAGTTCTTC.